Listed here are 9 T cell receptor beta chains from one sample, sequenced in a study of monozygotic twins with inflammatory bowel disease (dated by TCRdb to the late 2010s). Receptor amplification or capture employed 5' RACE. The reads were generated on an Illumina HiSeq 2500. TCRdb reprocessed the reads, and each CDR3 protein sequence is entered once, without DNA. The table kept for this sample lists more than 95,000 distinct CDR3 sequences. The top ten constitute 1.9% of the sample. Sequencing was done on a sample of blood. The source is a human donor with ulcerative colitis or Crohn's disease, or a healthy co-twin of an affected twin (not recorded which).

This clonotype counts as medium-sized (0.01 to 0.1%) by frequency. CDR3 amino acids: CSVAQGGPSNEQYF. The chain joins TRBV29-1 to TRBJ2-7; TCRdb's D gene call, TRBD1, goes unchecked for lack of DNA. Looked up from germline, CDR1 is SQVTM and CDR2 is ANQGSEA. The length of the CDR3 is 14 residues.

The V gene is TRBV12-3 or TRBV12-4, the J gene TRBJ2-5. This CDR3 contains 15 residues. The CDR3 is CASSLGSGVQETQYF.

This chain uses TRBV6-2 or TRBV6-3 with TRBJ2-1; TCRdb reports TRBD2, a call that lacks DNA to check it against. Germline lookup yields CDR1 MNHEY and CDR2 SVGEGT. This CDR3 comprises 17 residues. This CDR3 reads CASNEVPLAGGRNEQFF.

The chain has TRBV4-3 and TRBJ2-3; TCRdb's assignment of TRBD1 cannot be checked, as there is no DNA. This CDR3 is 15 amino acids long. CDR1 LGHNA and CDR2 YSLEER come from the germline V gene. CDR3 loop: CASSQTINREDTQYF.

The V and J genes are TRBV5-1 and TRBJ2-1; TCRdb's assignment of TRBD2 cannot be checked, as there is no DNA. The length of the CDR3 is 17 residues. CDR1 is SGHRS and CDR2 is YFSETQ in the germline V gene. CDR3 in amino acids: CASSLERLAETYNEQFF.

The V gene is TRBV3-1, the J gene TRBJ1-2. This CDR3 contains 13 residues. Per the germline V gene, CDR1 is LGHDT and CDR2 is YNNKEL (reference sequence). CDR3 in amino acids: CASSQDLSGGYTF.

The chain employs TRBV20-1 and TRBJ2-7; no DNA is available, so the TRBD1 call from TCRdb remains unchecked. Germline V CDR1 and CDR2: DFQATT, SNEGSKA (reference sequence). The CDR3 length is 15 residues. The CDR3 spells CSATLRQGFSYEQYF.

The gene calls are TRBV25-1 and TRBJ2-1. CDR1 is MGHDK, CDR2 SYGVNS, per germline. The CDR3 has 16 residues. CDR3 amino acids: CASSNLWQASYNEQFF.

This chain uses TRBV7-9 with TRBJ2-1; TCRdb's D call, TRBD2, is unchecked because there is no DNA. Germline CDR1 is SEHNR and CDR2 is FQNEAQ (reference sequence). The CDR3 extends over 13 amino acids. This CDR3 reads CASRQSGGNEQFF. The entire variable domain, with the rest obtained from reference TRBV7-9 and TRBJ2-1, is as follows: DTGVSQNPRHKITKRGQNVTFRCDPISEHNRLYWYRQTLGQGPEFLTYFQNEAQLEKSRLLSDRFSAERPKGSFSTLEIQRTEQGDSAMYLCASRQSGGNEQFFGPGTRLTVL.